The present T cell receptor beta chain was sequenced within a study of radiation and T cells in renal cell carcinoma. Specified time point: blood 4 weeks post-SBRT, at nephrectomy. Treatment defined: 15 Gy SBRT to primary tumor, nephrectomy 4 weeks later. Nephrectomy followed 15 Gy stereotactic body radiation by 4 weeks. Profiling relied on immunoSEQ multiplex PCR, and the TCRdb table lists in-frame clones only, not all of them. The table has about 78,000 clones, 80% to 90% seen once; the top ten hold more than 5.5%. The CDR3 is 16 amino acids. Unmatched junction bases numbered 10, after V lost 6 bases and J lost 0 bases. Germline CDR1 SGHNT, CDR2 YYREEE (reference sequence).

The gene calls are TRBV5-4 and TRBJ2-7; TRBD2 aligns across 9 bases. The sample here was blood, taken from a patient whose treatment included radiotherapy and nephrectomy. The origin of this receptor is a woman between 65 and 79 years old with renal cell carcinoma. The CDR3 region is CASTKEVAGASYEQYF. As DNA, the CDR3 is TGTGCCAGCACTAAGGAAGTAGCGGGGGCCTCCTACGAGCAGTACTTC. Full variable domain (remainder filled in from reference TRBV5-4 and TRBJ2-7): ETGVTQSPTHLIKTRGQQVTLRCSSQSGHNTVSWYQQALGQGPQFIFQYYREEENGRGNFPPRFSGLQFPNYSSELNVNALELDDSALYLCASTKEVAGASYEQYFGPGTRLTVT.